Below are 31 T cell receptor beta chains sequenced from a single sample in a study of patients and donors after allogeneic stem cell transplantation. Using its own MiXCR run on the RT-PCR reads, TCRdb lists one record per CDR3 protein. The data hold about a million distinct CDR3 sequences, with more than 15% observed a single time. Sequencing was performed on blood, either unsorted or a sorted T cell fraction (not recorded which). The source of these receptors is a human donor who was either an allogeneic HSCT recipient or a stem cell or donor lymphocyte infusion donor (not recorded which). It is not recorded whose cells these are; they may come from a transplant donor.

In this sample, this clonotype turned up a few times. The chain employs TRBV5-1 and TRBJ2-1, with 13 bases that match TRBD2. The CDR3 is 17 residues long. With 4 bases clipped from V and 7 bases from J, the junction kept 11 bases outside the gene matches. Germline V gives CDR1 SGHRS, CDR2 YFSETQ. CDR3 residues: CASSAGLAGAAGNEQFF. The DNA of the CDR3 is TGCGCCAGCAGCGCAGGACTAGCGGGAGCCGCGGGTAATGAGCAGTTCTTC.

The rearrangement joins TRBV5-1 to TRBJ2-7; 7 bases match TRBD1. The CDR3 runs 15 residues. J was trimmed by 2 bases and V by 0 bases; bases with no gene match: 5. Germline V CDR1 and CDR2: SGHRS, YFSETQ. This chain's CDR3 is CASSLDGTATYEQYF. The CDR3 bases are TGCGCCAGCAGCTTGGACGGGACAGCTACCTACGAGCAGTACTTC.

This clonotype was seen more than once but under ten times. The CDR3 protein is CASTETGLEAFF. The DNA for the CDR3 is TGTGCCAGCACAGAGACAGGGCTTGAAGCTTTCTTT. The chain joins TRBV2 to TRBJ1-1, with 7 bases that match TRBD1. The CDR3 spans 12 residues. V was clipped by 7 bases and J by 7 bases; unmatched bases: 6. Looked up from germline, CDR1 is SNHLY and CDR2 is FYNNEI.

This chain uses TRBV27 with TRBJ2-3; 8 bases fit TRBD2. The CDR3 is 20 residues long. The germline CDR1 and CDR2 sequences are MNHEY and SMNVEV (reference sequence). V dropped 1 base and J dropped 0; count of bases not matched to a gene: 15. CDR3 loop: CASSLWGPSIAGTSTDTQYF. As DNA, the CDR3 is TGTGCCAGCAGTTTATGGGGGCCAAGTATAGCGGGAACGAGCACAGATACGCAGTATTTT.

The chain links TRBV11-2 to TRBJ1-1; 12 bases are a match to TRBD1. The ends lost 5 bases at V and 11 bases at J; junction bases unmatched: 15. CDR1 and CDR2 (germline): SGHAT, FQNNGV. The CDR3 sequence is 16 residues long. CDR3 loop: CASSLLQGQGARRAFF. The CDR3, as DNA: TGTGCCAGCAGCCTGCTTCAGGGACAGGGGGCAAGGCGGGCTTTCTTT.

The rearrangement uses TRBV19 and TRBJ1-1; D ambiguous. Germline CDR1 LNHDA, CDR2 SQIVND (reference sequence). This CDR3 is built from 13 residues. V was clipped by 8 bases and J by 1 base, with 11 bases between them. As DNA, the CDR3 is TGTGCCAGTGCAATGATGGAGAACACTGAAGCTTTCTTT. This encodes CASAMMENTEAFF.

This clonotype has more than one count but fewer than ten. The genes are TRBV6-5 and TRBJ1-5, with 10 positions matching TRBD1. Trimming at V came to 4 bases and at J to 5 bases, leaving 5 bases not matched to a gene. The germline gives CDR1 MNHEY, CDR2 SVGAGI. The CDR3 covers 15 residues. CDR3 region: CASSFGTGAHQPQHF. CDR3 coding DNA: TGTGCCAGCAGTTTCGGGACAGGGGCCCATCAGCCCCAGCATTTT.

The chain joins TRBV18 to TRBJ2-7; the match to TRBD1 covers 8 bases. Germline values: CDR1 KGHSH, CDR2 LQKENI. Trimming at V came to 7 bases and at J to 5 bases, leaving 7 bases not matched to a gene. The CDR3 has 13 amino acids. The CDR3 DNA is TGTGCCAGCTTACCGTCAGGGGGCCACGAGCAGTACTTC. This gives the protein CASLPSGGHEQYF.

This clonotype has a handful of counts. V gene TRBV27 combines with J gene TRBJ2-7; D is perhaps TRBD2 (6 bases). This CDR3 has 15 amino acids. The germline V gene encodes CDR1 MNHEY and CDR2 SMNVEV (reference sequence). V gave up 3 bases and J gave up 6 bases, with 18 bases separating them. CDR3 in DNA: TGTGCCAGCAGTTTTGCCGAAAAGGGGAGGCTCGAGCAGTACTTC. The encoded protein is CASSFAEKGRLEQYF.

The chain links TRBV5-1 to TRBJ2-5; D unclear. Germline CDR1 and CDR2: SGHRS and YFSETQ. Trimming removed 1 base from V and 1 base from J, with 11 bases in between. This CDR3 contains 15 residues. The chain's CDR3 is CASSLNRRFQETQYF. The CDR3 DNA is TGCGCCAGCAGCTTGAATCGCAGATTCCAAGAGACCCAGTACTTC.

This chain joins TRBV24-1 and TRBJ2-1; 8 nucleotides align to TRBD2. V trimming: 3 bases; J trimming: 7 bases; junction bases outside the gene matches: 4. In germline, CDR1 is KGHDR, CDR2 SFDVKD. This CDR3 contains 14 residues. In DNA, the CDR3 is TGTGCCACCAGTGATCCGGGAGGGCCAAATGAGCAGTTCTTC. It yields the protein CATSDPGGPNEQFF.

V gene TRBV27 combines with J gene TRBJ1-2; TRBD1 agrees at 9 bases. This CDR3 has 14 amino acids. The V gene end was trimmed by 10 bases and the J gene end by 1 base; junction bases not matched to a gene: 7. The germline CDR1 and CDR2 sequences are MNHEY and SMNVEV (reference sequence). This CDR3 is CATRRTGDNYGYTF. As DNA, the CDR3 is TGTGCCACACGACGGACAGGGGATAACTATGGCTACACCTTC.

This clonotype has more than one count but fewer than ten. This chain joins TRBV12-3 or TRBV12-4 and TRBJ2-5; 13 bases fit TRBD2. The ends lost 5 bases at V and 1 base at J; junction bases unmatched: 4. The CDR3 runs to 16 residues. As DNA, the CDR3 is TGTGCCAGCAGTAGAAGGACTAGCGGGGGCCAAGAGACCCAGTACTTC. Protein: CASSRRTSGGQETQYF.

This clonotype has a handful of counts. The chain uses TRBV19 and TRBJ2-7, with 7 positions matching TRBD2. The junction had 9 bases not matched to a gene; V was cut back by 11 bases and J by 5 bases. From germline, CDR1 is LNHDA and CDR2 SQIVND (reference sequence). This CDR3 has 12 residues. CDR3 DNA: TGTGCCGTCGGGGGGATCCAGGACGAGCAGTACTTC. Residues: CAVGGIQDEQYF.

This clonotype appeared many times. The genes are TRBV29-1 and TRBJ2-6; TRBD1 agrees at 10 bases. Germline lookup yields CDR1 SQVTM and CDR2 ANQGSEA. The CDR3 is 18 amino acids. With V trimmed by 4 bases and J by 0 bases, 9 bases remained unmatched. The CDR3 DNA follows: TGCAGCGTTGCCACTAGGGGGACAGGGGCCTCTGGGGCCAACGTCCTGACTTTC. As protein: CSVATRGTGASGANVLTF.

V and J are TRBV15 and TRBJ2-7, with 8 nucleotides matching TRBD2. The V gene end was trimmed by 4 bases and the J gene end by 6 bases; junction bases not matched to a gene: 8. The CDR3 spans 14 residues. Germline V gene sequence: CDR1 LNHNV, CDR2 YYDKDF (reference sequence). The CDR3 sequence: CATSKGRRGGEQYF. The CDR3 DNA follows: TGTGCCACCAGCAAGGGGCGTCGGGGGGGCGAGCAGTACTTC.

This clonotype has more than one count but fewer than ten. J is TRBJ2-5 and V is TRBV7-2; D is uncertain. CDR3 length equals 15 residues. V was trimmed by 4 bases and J by 4 bases, leaving 16 bases between them. Germline CDR1 reads SGHTA; CDR2 reads FQGNSA. The DNA of the CDR3 is TGTGCCAGCAGCTCGAAGCCCTACTCAGGAGAGACCCAGTACTTC. Translation: CASSSKPYSGETQYF. The complete variable domain, with remaining parts taken from reference TRBV7-2 and TRBJ2-5, reads GAGVSQSPSNKVTEKGKDVELRCDPISGHTALYWYRQSLGQGLEFLIYFQGNSAPDKSGLPSDRFSAERTGGSVSTLTIQRTQQEDSAVYLCASSSKPYSGETQYFGPGTRLLVL.

The V gene is TRBV6-5, the J gene TRBJ1-5; the D gene is possibly TRBD1 (6 bases). Germline lookup yields CDR1 MNHEY and CDR2 SVGAGI. V lost 0 bases, J lost 4 bases, and 22 bases lay in between. The CDR3 consists of 19 residues. CDR3 in DNA: TGTGCCAGCAGTTACTCGGCAGGGGAGGATGTAAATCCAAATCAGCCCCAGCATTTT. Residues: CASSYSAGEDVNPNQPQHF.

This clonotype was picked up a small number of times. This CDR3 reads CASLTGLGDGYTF. CDR3 DNA sequence: TGTGCCAGCCTGACAGGGTTGGGGGACGGCTACACCTTC. The rearrangement links TRBV2 to TRBJ1-2, with 7 bases that match TRBD1. The junction had 11 bases not matched to a gene; V was cut back by 8 bases and J by 8 bases. This CDR3 spans 13 amino acids. The germline V gene encodes CDR1 SNHLY and CDR2 FYNNEI.

The rearrangement uses TRBV27 and TRBJ2-3, with D unresolved. CDR1 is MNHEY and CDR2 is SMNVEV in the germline V gene (reference sequence). This CDR3 spans 15 amino acids. V was shortened by 5 bases and J by 2 bases, with 14 bases between the two germline ends. The CDR3 loop is CASSPIARSTDTQYF. The CDR3 DNA is TGTGCCAGCAGTCCGATTGCCAGATCCACAGATACGCAGTATTTT.

This clonotype occurred a few times. The V gene is TRBV7-2, the J gene TRBJ2-5; D gene unclear. Per the germline V gene, CDR1 is SGHTA and CDR2 is FQGNSA. This CDR3 comprises 14 residues. The ends were cut back, 3 bases at V and 3 bases at J, with 11 bases in the middle. The CDR3 spells CASSFRGAKETQYF. CDR3 bases: TGTGCCAGCAGCTTTCGTGGCGCGAAAGAGACCCAGTACTTC.

The table lists this clonotype with a few counts. The chain is built from TRBV12-3 or TRBV12-4 and TRBJ2-7; D ambiguous. V was trimmed by 5 bases and J by 1 base, leaving 12 bases between them. The CDR3 spans 14 residues. CDR3 in DNA: TGTGCCAGCAGTCCCGACGAAGCATCCTACGAGCAGTACTTC. Amino acids: CASSPDEASYEQYF.

The sample holds many counts of this clonotype. CDR3: CASRDAGAYNEQFF. Here the CDR3 DNA reads TGTGCCAGCAGGGACGCTGGGGCTTACAATGAGCAGTTCTTC. The chain employs TRBV12-3 or TRBV12-4 and TRBJ2-1, with D possibly TRBD1 on 5 matching bases. The CDR3 extends over 14 amino acids. Trimming cost V 6 bases and J 4 bases, with 13 bases left between them.

Here the CDR3 reads CSAKTGQTTNGGLGNEQFF. In DNA, the CDR3 is TGCAGTGCCAAAACGGGACAGACTACAAACGGGGGACTGGGCAATGAGCAGTTCTTC. This chain connects TRBV20-1 to TRBJ2-1; the D gene is possibly TRBD1 (7 bases). The germline gives CDR1 DFQATT, CDR2 SNEGSKA (reference sequence). Trimming stripped 6 bases from V and 6 bases from J, with 33 bases between. The CDR3 loop spans 19 amino acids.

This clonotype was observed a few times. This rearrangement joins TRBV2 to TRBJ1-1; D may be TRBD1 (6 bases). V was trimmed by 7 bases and J by 5 bases, leaving 23 bases between them. This CDR3 is 16 amino acids long. From germline, CDR1 is SNHLY and CDR2 FYNNEI. In DNA, the CDR3 is TGTGCCAGCACCTATAGGATGTCACAGGGTGGAACTGAAGCTTTCTTT. Translation gives CASTYRMSQGGTEAFF.

This clonotype came up many times. The genes are TRBV5-1 and TRBJ2-1; unclear D gene. This CDR3 spans 16 amino acids. Germline V gives CDR1 SGHRS, CDR2 YFSETQ. The V and J ends lost 0 bases and 0 bases respectively, with 10 bases between them. CDR3 in amino acids: CASSLVGMSSYNEQFF. CDR3 coding DNA: TGCGCCAGCAGCTTGGTGGGCATGAGCTCCTACAATGAGCAGTTCTTC.

The CDR3 loop reads CSAERQGNYGYTF. DNA of the CDR3: TGCAGTGCAGAAAGACAGGGGAACTATGGCTACACCTTC. The chain has TRBV20-1 and TRBJ1-2; 8 bases fit TRBD1. The germline V gene has CDR1 DFQATT and CDR2 SNEGSKA (reference sequence). The CDR3 sequence is 13 residues long. With V trimmed by 6 bases and J by 2 bases, 5 bases remained unmatched.

This chain links TRBV6-1 with TRBJ1-2; 7 bases are shared with TRBD1. Germline lookup yields CDR1 MNHNS and CDR2 SASEGT. V lost 4 bases to trimming and J lost 2 bases; unmatched junction nucleotides: 10. The CDR3 is made up of 16 amino acids. The CDR3 sequence: CASSALTGTANYGYTF. The DNA for the CDR3 is TGTGCCAGCAGTGCTCTAACCGGGACAGCCAACTATGGCTACACCTTC.

This clonotype has a handful of counts. The CDR3 is CASRRDRVGETQYF. The CDR3 coding sequence is TGTGCCAGCAGACGGGACAGGGTGGGAGAGACCCAGTACTTC. J is TRBJ2-5 and V is TRBV6-1; 9 bases are a match to TRBD1. Germline CDR1 is MNHNS and CDR2 is SASEGT. The CDR3 covers 14 residues. With V trimmed by 6 bases and J by 4 bases, 6 bases remained unmatched.

Only a few counts were recorded for this clonotype. The chain uses TRBV5-1 and TRBJ1-3, with D unclear. This CDR3 has 14 amino acids. With 3 bases removed from V and 4 bases from J, the gap between germline ends came to 11 bases. Germline V CDR1 and CDR2: SGHRS, YFSETQ. The CDR3 sequence: CASSSTNTGNTIYF. The CDR3 nucleotides read TGCGCCAGCAGCTCGACCAACACAGGAAACACCATATATTTT.

The gene calls are TRBV24-1 and TRBJ2-3; 9 nucleotides line up with TRBD2. The CDR3 consists of 16 residues. In germline, CDR1 is KGHDR, CDR2 SFDVKD. Trimming removed 4 bases from V and 2 bases from J; junction bases left unmatched: 6. The DNA for the CDR3 is TGTGCCACCAGTGACACTAGCGGGTACCCCACAGATACGCAGTATTTT. Protein product: CATSDTSGYPTDTQYF.